What follows describes a single TCR beta chain. Assay used: immunoSEQ multiplex PCR; TCRdb lists only in-frame clones, some missing. The profile covers 400,000 to 500,000 clones, with approximately 90% appearing a single time and 1.5% to 2% taken by the ten largest. The data are from a study of blood T cell repertoires in COVID-19. Sequencing was performed on PBMCs or T cells enriched from blood (not recorded which). The TCR comes from a woman aged 40-49 years who had recovered from COVID-19.

CDR3 bases: TGTGCCAGTAGTATGGGGACAGGGAGCACCGGGGAGCTGTTTTTT. Its translation: CASSMGTGSTGELFF. V and J are TRBV19 and TRBJ2-2; 9 nucleotides match TRBD1. In germline, CDR1 is LNHDA, CDR2 SQIVND (reference sequence). V gave up 3 bases and J gave up 4 bases; unmatched junction bases: 3. This CDR3 contains 15 residues. The variable domain in full, completed from reference TRBV19 and TRBJ2-2, reads DGGITQSPKYLFRKEGQNVTLSCEQNLNHDAMYWYRQDPGQGLRLIYYSQIVNDFQKGDIAEGYSVSREKKESFPLTVTSAQKNPTAFYLCASSMGTGSTGELFFGEGSRLTVL.